The clone carrying this T cell receptor beta chain occurred many times. V dropped 2 bases and J dropped 0; count of bases not matched to a gene: 1. Germline CDR1 is SGHRS and CDR2 is YFSETQ. CDR3 size: 15 residues. This entry comes from a study of cytomegalovirus exposure and HLA in healthy donors. Amplification used 60 Vbeta primers and 13 Jbeta primers. Using immunoSEQ multiplex PCR, the repertoire was profiled, and TCRdb retains in-frame clones only, with some absent. The sample includes more than 95,000 clones, approximately 16% of them seen just once. The genes are TRBV5-1 and TRBJ2-1, with TRBD1 identical over 8 bases. This receptor was identified in a female donor in good health and CMV-seronegative. What was sequenced was PBMCs. The DNA for the CDR3 is TGCGCCAGCAGCTTAGGACAGGGCTCCTACAATGAGCAGTTCTTC. This codes for CASSLGQGSYNEQFF.